Given below is one T cell receptor (beta chain) in context. Its antigen is as yet unknown. The germline gives CDR1 SEHNR, CDR2 FQNEAQ (reference sequence). This CDR3 is built from 15 residues. The V end lost 2 bases, the J end lost 9 bases, and 19 bases lay between the germline ends. The data were obtained in a study of OX40 agonist ivuxolimab in advanced cancers. Study at large: Patients undergoing dose escalation presented with hepatocellular carcinoma, melanoma, renal cell or head and neck cancer. Study-level findings and limits: Clonal expansion was seen in CD4+ and CD8+ blood T cells by week 6 at 0.1 to 3.0 mg/kg. Not determined was the antigen specificity of the expanded peripheral T cells.

Only in-frame clones appear in the TCRdb table, and some are missing; sequencing was by immunoSEQ multiplex PCR. The profile shows more than 50,000 clones, 70% to 90% of them singletons. The TCR comes from an adult with an advanced solid tumor such as melanoma, head and neck, liver or kidney cancer. This specimen was CD4+ or CD8+ T cells sorted from blood, taken in a trial of the OX40 agonist ivuxolimab. The J gene is TRBJ1-2, the V gene TRBV7-9; a possible D gene is TRBD1 (6 bases). CDR3 loop: CASSLNRAGAESYTF. The CDR3 DNA follows: TGTGCCAGCAGCTTAAACAGGGCAGGGGCGGAGAGCTACACCTTC.